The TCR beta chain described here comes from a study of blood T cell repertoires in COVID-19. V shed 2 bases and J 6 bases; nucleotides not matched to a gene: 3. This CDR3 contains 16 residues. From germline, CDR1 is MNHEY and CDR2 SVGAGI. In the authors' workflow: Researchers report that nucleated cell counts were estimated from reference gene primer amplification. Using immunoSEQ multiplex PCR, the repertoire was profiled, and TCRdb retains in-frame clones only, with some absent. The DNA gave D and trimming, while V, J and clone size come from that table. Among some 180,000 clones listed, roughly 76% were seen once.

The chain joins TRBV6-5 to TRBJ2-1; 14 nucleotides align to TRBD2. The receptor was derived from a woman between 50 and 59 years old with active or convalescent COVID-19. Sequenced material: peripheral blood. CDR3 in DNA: TGTGCCAGCAGTTACGGAGGACTAGCGGGGGGCAATGAGCAGTTCTTC. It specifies CASSYGGLAGGNEQFF.